This T cell receptor beta chain is from a study of PD-1 blockade in classical Hodgkin lymphoma. The V gene lost 6 bases and the J gene lost 7 bases, with 12 bases spanning the gap. Per the germline V gene, CDR1 is LNHDA and CDR2 is SQIVND (reference sequence). This CDR3 is 12 amino acids long. About this clone itself: Antigen specificity is unknown.

There was relapse after autologous stem cell transplantation in every patient, and there was variation in brentuximab vedotin exposure. Measured with immunoSEQ multiplex PCR; TCRdb has only the in-frame clones, and not every one. The sample yields 55,000 to 80,000 clones, 85% to 95% seen once. Overall study findings and caveats: By C4D1, CD4+ diversity increased significantly, especially in complete responders.

The receptor comes from a human donor with classical Hodgkin lymphoma. The specimen was peripheral blood mononuclear cells (PBMCs), collected at baseline. This chain connects TRBV19 to TRBJ1-2, with D perhaps matching TRBD1 (5 bases). CDR3 in DNA: TGTGCCAGTAGCAGGGAGGTCTGTGGCTACACCTTC. This translates into CASSREVCGYTF.